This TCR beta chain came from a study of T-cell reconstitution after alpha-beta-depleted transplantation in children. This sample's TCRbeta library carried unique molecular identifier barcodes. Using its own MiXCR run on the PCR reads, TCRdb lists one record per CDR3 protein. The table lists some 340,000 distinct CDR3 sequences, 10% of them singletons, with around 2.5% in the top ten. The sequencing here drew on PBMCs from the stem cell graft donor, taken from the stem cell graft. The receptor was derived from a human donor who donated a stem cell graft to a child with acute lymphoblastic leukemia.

The CDR3 nucleotides read TGTGCCAGCAGTGAAAATGGACAGGGATGGGCAGATACGCAGTATTTT. As protein: CASSENGQGWADTQYF. The chain recombines TRBV25-1 with TRBJ2-3; 8 bases are a match to TRBD1. After removal of 2 bases from V and 4 bases from J, the junction contained 8 bases not matched to a gene. Germline V gives CDR1 MGHDK, CDR2 SYGVNS. This CDR3 contains 16 residues.